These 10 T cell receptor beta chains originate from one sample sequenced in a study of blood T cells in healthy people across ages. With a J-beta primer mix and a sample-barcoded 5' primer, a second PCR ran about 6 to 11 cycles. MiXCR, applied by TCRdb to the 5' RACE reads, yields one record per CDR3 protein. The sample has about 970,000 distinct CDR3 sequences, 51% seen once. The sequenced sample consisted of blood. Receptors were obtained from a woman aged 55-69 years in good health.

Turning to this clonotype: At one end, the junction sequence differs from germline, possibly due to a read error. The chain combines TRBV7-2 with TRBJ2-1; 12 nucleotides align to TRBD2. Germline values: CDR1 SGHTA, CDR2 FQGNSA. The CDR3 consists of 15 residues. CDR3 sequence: CASSLASGRVDEQFF. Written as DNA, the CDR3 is TGCGCCAGCAGCTTGGCTAGCGGGAGGGTTGATGAGCAGTTCTTC.

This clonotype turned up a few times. The CDR3 here is CASSSPLGAGQETQYF. CDR3 coding DNA: TGTGCCAGCAGCTCCCCCCTGGGTGCGGGGCAAGAGACCCAGTACTTC. The chain has TRBV11-2 and TRBJ2-5, with D possibly being TRBD2 (6 bases). Germline V gene data show CDR1 as SGHAT and CDR2 as FQNNGV. The CDR3 is made up of 16 amino acids. The V end lost 4 bases, the J end lost 2 bases, and 17 bases lay between the germline ends.

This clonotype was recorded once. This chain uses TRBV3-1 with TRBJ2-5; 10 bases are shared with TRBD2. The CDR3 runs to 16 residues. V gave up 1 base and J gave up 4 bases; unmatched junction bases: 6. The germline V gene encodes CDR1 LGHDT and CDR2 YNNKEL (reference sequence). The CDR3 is CASSQGVLAGAETQYF. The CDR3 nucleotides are TGTGCCAGCAGCCAAGGGGTCCTAGCGGGAGCAGAGACCCAGTACTTC.

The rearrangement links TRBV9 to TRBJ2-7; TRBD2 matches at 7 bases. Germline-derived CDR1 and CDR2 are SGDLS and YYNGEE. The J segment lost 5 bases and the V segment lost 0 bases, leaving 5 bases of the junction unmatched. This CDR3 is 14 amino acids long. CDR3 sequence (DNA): TGTGCCAGCAGCGTAGGGGGGACTATTAACGAGCAGTACTTC. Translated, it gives CASSVGGTINEQYF.

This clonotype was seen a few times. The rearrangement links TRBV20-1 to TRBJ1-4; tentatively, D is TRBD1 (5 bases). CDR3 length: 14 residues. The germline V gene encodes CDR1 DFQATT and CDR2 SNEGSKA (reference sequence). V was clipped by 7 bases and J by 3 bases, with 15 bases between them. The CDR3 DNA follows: TGCAGTGTAGCCTCCGGGGGGTCTAATGAAAAACTGTTTTTT. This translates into CSVASGGSNEKLFF.

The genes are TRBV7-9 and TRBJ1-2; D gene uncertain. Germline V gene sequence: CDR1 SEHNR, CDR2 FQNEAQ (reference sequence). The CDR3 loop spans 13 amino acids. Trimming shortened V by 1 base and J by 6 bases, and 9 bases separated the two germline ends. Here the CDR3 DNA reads TGTGCCAGCAGCTTAGGAGAGGGTAATGGCTACACCTTC. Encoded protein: CASSLGEGNGYTF.

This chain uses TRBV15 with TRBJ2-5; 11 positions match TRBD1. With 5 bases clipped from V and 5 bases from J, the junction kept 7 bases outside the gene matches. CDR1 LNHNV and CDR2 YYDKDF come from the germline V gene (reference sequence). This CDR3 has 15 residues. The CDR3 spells CATSDQDRGLETQYF. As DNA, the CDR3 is TGTGCCACCAGCGACCAGGACAGGGGGCTCGAGACCCAGTACTTC.

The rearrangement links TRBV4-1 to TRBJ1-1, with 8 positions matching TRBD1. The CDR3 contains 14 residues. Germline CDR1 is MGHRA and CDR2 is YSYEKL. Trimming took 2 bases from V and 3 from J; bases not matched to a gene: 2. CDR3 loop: CASSQKGQDTEAFF. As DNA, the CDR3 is TGCGCCAGCAGCCAAAAGGGACAGGACACTGAAGCTTTCTTT.

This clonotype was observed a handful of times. The chain's CDR3 is CASSLEAGIYEQYF. CDR3 DNA: TGTGCCAGCAGCTTAGAGGCGGGAATCTACGAGCAGTACTTC. This chain joins TRBV7-2 and TRBJ2-7; tentative D call: TRBD2 (6 bases). V was shortened by 1 base and J by 3 bases, with 10 bases between the two germline ends. CDR3 size: 14 residues. The germline gives CDR1 SGHTA, CDR2 FQGNSA.

CDR3 sequence: CASSFSVGERTDTQYF. CDR3 DNA sequence: TGTGCCAGCAGTTTCAGTGTCGGGGAGAGGACAGATACGCAGTATTTT. The J gene is TRBJ2-3, the V gene TRBV27; possible D gene TRBD2, 5 bases. Trimming stripped 3 bases from V and 3 bases from J, with 16 bases between. This CDR3 is built from 16 residues. Germline CDR1 is MNHEY and CDR2 is SMNVEV (reference sequence).